This entry features one TCR beta chain sequence. The source of the sample is a study of blood T cell repertoires in COVID-19. This table comes from immunoSEQ multiplex PCR, and its TCRdb copy is limited to in-frame clones, with some not included. This table holds under 200,000 clones, about 85% found once. The CDR3 is 16 amino acids. The germline V gene encodes CDR1 MDHEN and CDR2 SYDVKM. Trimming cost V 1 base and J 5 bases; bases outside gene matches: 9. Sequenced material: peripheral blood. V gene TRBV28 combines with J gene TRBJ1-2, with 8 bases lining up with TRBD1. The clonotype comes from a woman at least 80 years old with acute or convalescent COVID-19. CDR3 sequence reads: CASSLSGTGGVYGYTF. The CDR3 nucleotides read TGTGCCAGCAGTTTATCAGGGACAGGCGGAGTTTATGGCTACACCTTC.